This is a list of T cell receptor beta chains from one sample in a study of blood T cell repertoires in COVID-19. This table comes from immunoSEQ multiplex PCR, and its TCRdb copy is limited to in-frame clones, with some not included. The table has tens of thousands of clones, roughly 91% seen once. Sequencing used peripheral blood. These receptors were collected from a man aged 70-80 years with acute or convalescent COVID-19. Both conserved end residues are part of each CDR3. The D gene is left open where the match is weak. Expanded clones get a size class; other rows say once, few or many, or leave the size out.

TRBV4-3,.,.,TRBJ2-1,CASSQVTVPPYNEQFF,TGCGCCAGCAGCCAAGTTACGGTGCCTCCTTACAATGAGCAGTTCTTC
TRBV6-5,.,TRBD1,TRBJ2-7,CASVQGQPYEQYF,TGTGCCAGCGTCCAGGGACAGCCCTACGAGCAGTACTTC
TRBV28,.,TRBD1,TRBJ1-4,CASSRQGAVTEKLFF,TGTGCCAGCAGCCGCCAGGGGGCAGTAACTGAAAAACTGTTTTTT
TRBV27,.,.,TRBJ2-6,CASSWDNSGANVLTF,TGTGCCAGCAGTTGGGACAACTCTGGGGCCAACGTCCTGACTTTC
TRBV28,once,.,TRBJ1-1,CASTGSLRNTEAFF,TGTGCCAGCACCGGGAGTCTGAGGAACACTGAAGCTTTCTTT
TRBV9,.,TRBD2,TRBJ2-1,CASSVDPAGGPNEQFF,TGTGCCAGCAGCGTAGATCCAGCGGGAGGGCCCAATGAGCAGTTCTTC
TRBV4-1,.,TRBD1,TRBJ1-2,CASSHIGGNWGYTF,TGCGCCAGCAGCCACATAGGGGGCAATTGGGGCTACACCTTC
TRBV20-1,few,.,TRBJ1-1,CSASGGGRGTEAFF,TGCAGTGCTAGTGGCGGGGGCCGGGGCACTGAAGCTTTCTTT
TRBV29-1,.,TRBD2,TRBJ2-2,CSAVGLAGLTGELFF,TGCAGCGCCGTGGGACTAGCGGGACTTACCGGGGAGCTGTTTTTT
TRBV19,once,TRBD2,TRBJ2-3,CASSIRLAGGRTDTQYF,TGTGCCAGTAGTATTAGGCTAGCGGGGGGTCGAACAGATACGCAGTATTTT
TRBV11-2,.,.,TRBJ2-1,CASSYANLGEQFF,TGTGCCAGCAGCTACGCAAACCTCGGGGAGCAGTTCTTC
TRBV5-1,once,TRBD2,TRBJ2-2,CASSLGLAGLNTGELFF,TGCGCCAGCAGCTTGGGGCTAGCGGGGCTGAACACCGGGGAGCTGTTTTTT
TRBV29-1,.,.,TRBJ1-5,CSVSDSSNQPQHF,TGCAGCGTCTCGGACAGCTCTAATCAGCCCCAGCATTTT
TRBV18,.,.,TRBJ1-3,CASSPDGGGNTIYF,TGTGCCAGCTCACCGGACGGGGGTGGAAACACCATATATTTT
TRBV10-3,.,.,TRBJ2-1,CAISESGPTLNEQFF,TGTGCCATCAGTGAGTCGGGGCCTACCCTCAATGAGCAGTTCTTC
TRBV7-6,.,TRBD1,TRBJ2-7,CASSLAGQGSLHEQYF,TGTGCCAGCAGCTTAGCGGGACAGGGAAGTCTCCACGAGCAGTACTTC
TRBV2,.,TRBD2,TRBJ2-1,CASSLGTSGNNEQFF,TGTGCCAGCAGCCTCGGGACTAGCGGCAACAATGAGCAGTTCTTC
TRBV5-6,.,.,TRBJ1-2,CASSRRTTNYGYTF,TGTGCCAGCAGCCGCAGGACAACTAACTATGGCTACACCTTC
TRBV11-2,once,.,TRBJ2-5,CASSRPILQGQETQYF,TGTGCCAGCAGCCGCCCAATTTTGCAGGGACAAGAGACCCAGTACTTC
TRBV27,.,TRBD1,TRBJ1-4,CASSDPGQGGEKLFF,TGTGCCAGCAGTGATCCGGGACAGGGTGGTGAAAAACTGTTTTTT
TRBV5-1,.,.,TRBJ1-3,CASSLGGPGNTIYF,TGCGCCAGCAGCTTGGGGGGCCCCGGAAACACCATATATTTT
TRBV11-3,.,.,TRBJ2-3,CASSPGRGPTDTQYF,TGTGCCAGCAGTCCTGGGCGGGGACCCACAGATACGCAGTATTTT
TRBV19,.,.,TRBJ2-1,CASSIRERSNNEQFF,TGTGCCAGTAGTATACGGGAGCGATCCAACAATGAGCAGTTCTTC
TRBV27,.,.,TRBJ1-5,CASSGGRMQPQHF,TGTGCCAGCAGCGGGGGGCGGATGCAGCCCCAGCATTTT
TRBV18,.,TRBD1,TRBJ1-6,CASSPIVGTGNNSPLHF,TGTGCCAGCTCACCGATCGTAGGGACAGGGAATAATTCACCCCTCCACTTT
TRBV19,.,TRBD2,TRBJ2-7,CATSREAQAYEQYF,TGTGCCACCTCGCGGGAGGCCCAGGCTTACGAGCAGTACTTC
TRBV5-1,.,.,TRBJ2-3,CASGPWGDPTDTQYF,TGCGCCAGCGGCCCGTGGGGGGATCCCACAGATACGCAGTATTTT
TRBV27,.,TRBD1,TRBJ1-1,CASSWGTGEGTEAFF,TGTGCCAGCAGTTGGGGGACAGGGGAAGGGACTGAAGCTTTCTTT
TRBV19,.,.,TRBJ2-2,CASSISQWGPGRSTGELFF,TGTGCCAGTAGTATTTCCCAATGGGGTCCAGGGAGGTCCACCGGGGAGCTGTTTTTT
TRBV18,few,TRBD2,TRBJ2-7,CASSRTSGYEQYF,TGTGCCAGCTCACGGACTAGCGGTTACGAGCAGTACTTC
TRBV7-9,.,.,TRBJ1-1,CASSVTVPPEAFF,TGTGCCAGCAGCGTGACAGTGCCCCCCGAAGCTTTCTTT
TRBV10-3,.,.,TRBJ2-1,CATVEAGQYNEQFF,TGTGCCACAGTAGAGGCGGGTCAATACAATGAGCAGTTCTTC
TRBV20-1,.,.,TRBJ1-2,CSARDLPGYLF,TGCAGTGCTAGAGATCTGCCGGGTTACTTATTC
TRBV19,.,.,TRBJ2-1,CASSTLAGPNEQFF,TGTGCCAGTAGTACACTGGCAGGGCCCAATGAGCAGTTCTTC
TRBV5-1,.,.,TRBJ1-1,CASSLAETGLGTEAFF,TGCGCCAGCAGCTTGGCGGAGACAGGATTGGGCACTGAAGCTTTCTTT
TRBV4-1,.,TRBD1,TRBJ2-5,CASSQEPGGRETQYF,TGCGCCAGCAGCCAAGAACCAGGGGGCAGAGAGACCCAGTACTTC
TRBV18,.,.,TRBJ1-1,CASSPQTANTEAFF,TGTGCCAGCTCACCACAGACAGCAAACACTGAAGCTTTCTTT
TRBV28,.,TRBD2,TRBJ2-7,CASRLAGGSYEQYF,TGTGCCAGCAGATTAGCGGGGGGTTCCTACGAGCAGTACTTC
TRBV6-5,.,.,TRBJ1-2,CATLNYGYTF,TGTGCCACCTTGAACTATGGCTACACCTTC
TRBV19,.,TRBD1,TRBJ2-1,CASSMTGHYNEQFF,TGTGCCAGTAGTATGACAGGGCACTACAATGAGCAGTTCTTC
TRBV5-5,.,TRBD1,TRBJ2-2,CASSLMSGGNTGELFF,TGTGCCAGCAGCTTGATGTCAGGGGGCAACACCGGGGAGCTGTTTTTT
TRBV5-1,.,TRBD2,TRBJ2-1,CASKRGREVWNEQFF,TGCGCCAGCAAGAGGGGCCGGGAGGTATGGAATGAGCAGTTCTTC
TRBV10-3,.,.,TRBJ2-1,CAISGPIPDNMINEQFF,TGTGCCATCAGTGGACCTATTCCGGACAATATGATCAATGAGCAGTTCTTC
TRBV7-2,.,.,TRBJ1-1,CASSRGAQGDAFF,TGTGCCAGCAGCCGGGGGGCACAGGGTGACGCTTTCTTT
TRBV6-2/TRBV6-3,.,TRBD1,TRBJ1-2,CASSPGQGFVYTF,TGTGCCAGCAGCCCGGGACAGGGTTTTGTCTACACCTTC
TRBV4-3,.,.,TRBJ1-4,CASSQDGRGDEKLFF,TGCGCCAGCAGCCAAGATGGCAGGGGTGACGAAAAACTGTTTTTT
TRBV19,.,.,TRBJ2-1,CASGGINEQFF,TGTGCCAGTGGCGGGATCAATGAGCAGTTCTTC
TRBV12-3/TRBV12-4,.,TRBD1,TRBJ1-1,CASRSTGFAEAFF,TGTGCCAGCAGGTCGACAGGGTTCGCTGAAGCTTTCTTT
TRBV7-5,.,.,TRBJ1-5,CARSLGTDDYRNNQPQHF,TGTGCCAGAAGCTTAGGTACGGATGATTACAGAAACAATCAGCCCCAGCATTTT